The clone carrying this TCR beta chain was found a few times. The antigen remains undetermined. 60 Vbeta and 13 Jbeta primers were used in PCR. Generated by immunoSEQ multiplex PCR, the TCRdb table keeps only in-frame clones and is missing some. The sample lists about 150,000 clones, 86% occurring once. Germline lookup yields CDR1 SGHRS and CDR2 YFSETQ. V was cut by 0 bases and J by 6 bases, with 10 bases left in between. The CDR3 consists of 14 residues. This entry belongs to a study of cytomegalovirus exposure and HLA in healthy donors. Study observations and caveats: It was likely that a cluster of highly shared sequence variants was a sequencing artifact. It was reported in a later analysis that an Asian-associated ancestry cluster showed fewer N-insertions than the roughly 710-donor mean.

Sequenced: PBMCs. The receptor's source is a woman under 30 in good health and CMV-seronegative. The genes are TRBV5-1 and TRBJ1-5, with no clear D. CDR3 residues: CASSLGGNSQPQHF. CDR3 bases: TGCGCCAGCAGCTTGGGAGGGAATAGTCAGCCCCAGCATTTT.